The present T cell receptor (beta chain) was sequenced within a study of T-cell memory formation after mild COVID-19. Whole-study findings and limits: What remained unconfirmed was the SARS-CoV-2 specificity of second-wave clones peaking on day 37. Contracting CD4+ clones lay largely in CM and EM, with CD8+ ones residing in EMRA.

TCRdb called the 5' RACE reads again in MiXCR, with one record for every CDR3 protein. The sample lists 530,000 or so distinct CDR3 sequences, roughly a sixth seen once, with roughly 7.7% in the top ten. This clonotype was found a few times. As yet, its antigen is unknown. V lost 3 bases and J lost 4, with 16 bases in between. CDR1 and CDR2 from the germline V gene are SGHRS and YFSETQ. This CDR3 spans 15 amino acids. The chain carries TRBV5-1 and TRBJ2-5; either TRBD1 or TRBD2 may fit D (5 bases each). This TCR was sampled from an adult woman who had mild COVID-19 (a few samples of this study predate the infection). Cell type and time point are not known. Specimen: PBMCs or a T cell subset sorted from them (not recorded which). In nucleotides, the CDR3 is TGCGCCAGCAGCTATGGCGGTAGTGGGGGAGAGACCCAGTACTTC. Translation gives CASSYGGSGGETQYF.